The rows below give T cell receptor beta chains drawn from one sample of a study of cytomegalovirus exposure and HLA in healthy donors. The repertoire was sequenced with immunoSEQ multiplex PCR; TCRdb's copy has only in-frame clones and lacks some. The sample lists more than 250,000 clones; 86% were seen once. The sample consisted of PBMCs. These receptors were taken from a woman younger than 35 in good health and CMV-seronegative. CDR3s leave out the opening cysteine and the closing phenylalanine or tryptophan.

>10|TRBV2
ASRTANQPQH
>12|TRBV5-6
ASSLLASSYEQY
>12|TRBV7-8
ASSLGTGFEKLF
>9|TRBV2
ASSSGTTQH
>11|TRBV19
ASSIVEADTQY
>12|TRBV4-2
ASSYRQGYTEAF
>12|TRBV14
ASSQDNRRETQY
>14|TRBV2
ASSEQDGESSYEQY
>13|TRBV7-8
ASSFGASGPYEQY
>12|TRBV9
ASSVSGEYYGYT
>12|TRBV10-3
AISEFGQNYGYT
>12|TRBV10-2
ASSDGGHSYEQY
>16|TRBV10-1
ASTDGLAGVRGPDEQY
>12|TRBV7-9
ASSLGRQVYGYT
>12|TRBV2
ASRRGGDNQPQH
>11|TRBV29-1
SVQGQANTEAF
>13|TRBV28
ASSLPAGINNEQF
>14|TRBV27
ASMAVTASGANVLT
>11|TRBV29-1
SVWGQTNTEAF
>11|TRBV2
ASEQGVGYEQY
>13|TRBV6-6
ASSYPLGTEETQY
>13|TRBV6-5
ASSDTGTGKSEQF
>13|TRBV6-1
ASSEADRANYGYT
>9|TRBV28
ASSTLDTIY
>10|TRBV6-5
ASTSTRYEQY
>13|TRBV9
ASSPSGSVWETQY
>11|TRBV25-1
ASSEEGAAEAF
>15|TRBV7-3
ASSIGTGTGGNNEQF
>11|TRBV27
ATVDRLYNEQF